The TCR beta chain described here comes from a study of CD4 T cells in lung cancer. Study details: Patients' blood was tested for T-cell responses to mutation-encoded neoepitopes. Tumor and non-adjacent lung came from curative-intent resections for stage I-III non-small cell lung cancer. Before blood donation, patients had received platinum chemotherapy among other treatments.

Clones were read by immunoSEQ multiplex PCR, and TCRdb kept only the in-frame ones, dropping some. The sample comprises about 10,000 clones, around 69% of which are singletons, and 15% to 17% rests with the top ten. A note on this clone: The antigen remains undetermined.

The ends were cut back, 5 bases at V and 3 bases at J, with 9 bases in the middle. The CDR3 contains 13 residues. Germline assignment: CDR1 SGHVS and CDR2 FNYEAQ. Points from the study as a whole: Some blood responses might reflect in vitro priming of naive T cells.

From the same resection, lung tissue at least 3 cm from the malignant lesion was taken. This TCR was sampled from a man in his fifties or sixties with non-small cell lung cancer. The sample was normal lung tissue taken away from the tumor. The J gene is TRBJ2-3, the V gene TRBV7-6; D is ambiguous. The CDR3 sequence is CASSPAITDTQYF. Here the CDR3 DNA reads TGTGCCAGCAGCCCCGCGATAACAGATACGCAGTATTTT.